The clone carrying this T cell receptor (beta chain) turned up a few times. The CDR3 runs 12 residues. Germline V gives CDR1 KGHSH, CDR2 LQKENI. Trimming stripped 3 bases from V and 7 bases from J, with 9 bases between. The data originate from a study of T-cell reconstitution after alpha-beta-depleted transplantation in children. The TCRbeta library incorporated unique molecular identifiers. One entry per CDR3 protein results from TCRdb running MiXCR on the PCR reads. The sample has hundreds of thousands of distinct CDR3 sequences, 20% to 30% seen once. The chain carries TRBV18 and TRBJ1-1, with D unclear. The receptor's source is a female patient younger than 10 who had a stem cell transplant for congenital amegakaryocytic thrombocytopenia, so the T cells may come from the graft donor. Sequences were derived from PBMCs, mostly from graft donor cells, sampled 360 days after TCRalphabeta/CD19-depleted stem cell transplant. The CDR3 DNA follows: TGTGCCAGCTCACCGAGGTCCGGTGAAGCTTTCTTT. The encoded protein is CASSPRSGEAFF. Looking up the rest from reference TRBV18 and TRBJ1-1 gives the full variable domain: NAGVMQNPRHLVRRRGQEARLRCSPMKGHSHVYWYRQLPEEGLKFMVYLQKENIIDESGMPKERFSAEFPKEGPSILRIQQVVRGDSAAYFCASSPRSGEAFFGQGTRLTVV.